The T cell receptor beta chain described here comes from a study of T-cell reconstitution after alpha-beta-depleted transplantation in children listed by TCRdb under 2016. Describing the broader study: Using TCR repertoire profiling, the study followed T-cell immune reconstitution in a quantitative way in children after TCRalphabeta/CD19-depleted allogeneic hematopoietic cell transplantation.

Worth noting for this clonotype: Its antigen is unknown. Base qualities are not provided; no much larger clone lies one nucleotide away.

The protocol used for the library was PCR. This sample was sequenced with an Illumina HiSeq 2500. TCR libraries were prepared with molecular barcoding, using unique molecular identifiers to normalize TCRbeta repertoire quantification. In-frame beta chains were kept once TCRdb had trimmed the public reads at Q25 with fastp and called clones with MiXCR. Each CDR3 protein appears once, grouped with its most common genes and DNA. The sample includes about 610,000 distinct CDR3 sequences, with roughly a tenth observed a single time. The top ten clonotypes cover about 4.2% of the sample. V loses 1 base of germline sequence and J loses 0 bases, and the interval between the two ends is 10 bases. The CDR3 measures 15 amino acids from cysteine to phenylalanine. Of the read, only the CDR3 DNA is kept; its 45 bases are in frame from base 1. CDR1 SGHDT and CDR2 YYEEEE are derived from the germline V gene.

The TCR sequence derives from a human donor who donated a stem cell graft to a child with acute myeloid leukemia. Sequencing was performed on PBMCs from the stem cell graft donor, taken from the stem cell graft. The sequence links TRBV5-6 to TRBJ1-1; a tentative D match to TRBD1 spans 6 bases. This receptor carries the CDR3 CASSLLGGLNTEAFF. The DNA sequence is as follows: TGTGCCAGCAGCTTGCTCGGGGGGCTGAACACTGAAGCTTTCTTT.